This TCR beta chain was found in a study of PD-L1 blockade in urothelial cancer. The overall study: Median blood clonality was about 0.081, with 82,636 unique TCRs.

Disease in patients was locally advanced or metastatic urothelial carcinoma. V shed 0 bases and J shed 0 bases, with 7 bases lying between them. The CDR3 loop spans 15 amino acids. CDR1 is SGHAT and CDR2 is FQNNGV in the germline V gene. This clone was counted a few times. The table came from immunoSEQ multiplex PCR; TCRdb's copy has only in-frame clones and leaves some out. Here the sample spans tens of thousands of clones, roughly 87% being singletons. The input for sequencing was PBMCs, taken around atezolizumab (anti-PD-L1) treatment. This TCR came from a man between 65 and 85 years old with urothelial cancer. This sequence joins TRBV11-2 and TRBJ2-3; D perhaps matches TRBD2 (5 bases). For the CDR3, the DNA is TGTGCCAGCAGCTTAGACCGCGGGAGCACAGATACGCAGTATTTT. This translates into CASSLDRGSTDTQYF.